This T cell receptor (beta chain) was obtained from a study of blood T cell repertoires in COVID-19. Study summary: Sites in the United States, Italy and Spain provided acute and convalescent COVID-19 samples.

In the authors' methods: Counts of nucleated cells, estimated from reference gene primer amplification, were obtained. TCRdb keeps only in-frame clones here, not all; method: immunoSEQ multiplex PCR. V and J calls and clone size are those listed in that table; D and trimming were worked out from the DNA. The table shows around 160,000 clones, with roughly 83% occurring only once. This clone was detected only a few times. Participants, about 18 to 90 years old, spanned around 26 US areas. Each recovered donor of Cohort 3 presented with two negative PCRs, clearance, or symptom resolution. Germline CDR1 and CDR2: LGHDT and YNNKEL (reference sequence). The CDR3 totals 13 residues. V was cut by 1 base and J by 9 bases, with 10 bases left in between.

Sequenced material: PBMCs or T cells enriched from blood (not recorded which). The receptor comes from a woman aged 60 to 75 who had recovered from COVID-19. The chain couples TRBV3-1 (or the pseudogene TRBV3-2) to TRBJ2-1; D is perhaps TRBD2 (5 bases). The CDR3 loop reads CASSQVRGVEQFF. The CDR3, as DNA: TGTGCCAGCAGCCAAGTCCGGGGAGTTGAGCAGTTCTTC.